The T cell receptor (beta chain) under discussion was sequenced for a study of T cells in Graves' hyperthyroidism and ophthalmopathy. Study conclusions and caveats: Also found in blood were most expanded thyroid clonotypes above 0.001.

Patients showing uncontrolled infection, other autoimmune disease, pregnancy or lactation were ineligible. This clonotype was seen only a few times. Its specificity is unknown. Germline values: CDR1 SGHRS, CDR2 YFSETQ. The V segment lost 4 bases and the J segment 6 bases; nucleotides outside the gene matches: 5. The length of the CDR3 is 14 residues. Amplified TCR beta CDR3 regions derived from RNA transcripts. The HTBI primer set drove a first-round RT-PCR of the TCR CDR3. TCRdb redid the calling of the multiplex PCR reads with MiXCR, one entry per CDR3 protein. This sample carries around 540,000 distinct CDR3 sequences, 15% to 20% of them seen once, and the ten largest clones take over 25%.

The source of this sequence is a woman in her twenties or thirties with Graves' ophthalmopathy. Sample: blood. The chain employs TRBV5-1 and TRBJ2-1; TRBD1 agrees at 9 bases. The CDR3 nucleotides read TGCGCCAGCAGCCTAATGGGACAGGGCAATGAGCAGTTCTTC. Its protein is CASSLMGQGNEQFF.